This TCR beta chain was recovered during a study of blood T cell repertoires in COVID-19. Study in general: Sites in the United States, Italy and Spain provided acute and convalescent COVID-19 samples. Nucleic acid was either cDNA or gDNA, and it came from T cells, B-cell-depleted T cells, or PBMCs.

Per the germline V gene, CDR1 is MGHRA and CDR2 is YSYEKL. Trimming removed 0 bases from V and 4 bases from J; junction bases left unmatched: 12. This CDR3 spans 19 amino acids. Per the authors' pipeline: Nucleated cell number was recorded as an estimate derived from reference gene primer amplification. Here immunoSEQ multiplex PCR was the method, and the copy in TCRdb shows in-frame clones only, minus some. That table supplies the V and J calls and clone size; D and trimming were determined from the DNA. The sample has around 380,000 clones, roughly four fifths seen once; the top ten hold 1.1%. The source of this sequence is a human donor with acute or convalescent COVID-19. The donor label of this sample is uncertain. The specimen was peripheral blood. The J gene is TRBJ2-1, the V gene TRBV4-1, with 10 bases aligning to TRBD2. The CDR3 DNA follows: TGCGCCAGCAGCCAAGATCCCAAGCTACTAGCGGGGCCTTACAATGAGCAGTTCTTC. It encodes CASSQDPKLLAGPYNEQFF.